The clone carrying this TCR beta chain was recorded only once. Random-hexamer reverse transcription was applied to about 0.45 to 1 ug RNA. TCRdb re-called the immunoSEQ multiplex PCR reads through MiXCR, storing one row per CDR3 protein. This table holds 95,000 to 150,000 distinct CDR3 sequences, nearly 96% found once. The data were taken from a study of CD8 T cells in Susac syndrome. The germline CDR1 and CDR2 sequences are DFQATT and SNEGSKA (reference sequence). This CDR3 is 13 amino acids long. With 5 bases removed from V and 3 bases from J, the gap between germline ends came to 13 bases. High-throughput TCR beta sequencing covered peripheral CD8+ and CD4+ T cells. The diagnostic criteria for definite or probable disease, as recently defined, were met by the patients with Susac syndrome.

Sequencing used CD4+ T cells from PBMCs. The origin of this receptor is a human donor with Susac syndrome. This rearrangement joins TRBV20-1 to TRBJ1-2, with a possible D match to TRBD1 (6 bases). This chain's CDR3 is CSAHRDIDYGYTF. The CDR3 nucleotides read TGCAGTGCTCACCGGGACATTGACTATGGCTACACCTTC.